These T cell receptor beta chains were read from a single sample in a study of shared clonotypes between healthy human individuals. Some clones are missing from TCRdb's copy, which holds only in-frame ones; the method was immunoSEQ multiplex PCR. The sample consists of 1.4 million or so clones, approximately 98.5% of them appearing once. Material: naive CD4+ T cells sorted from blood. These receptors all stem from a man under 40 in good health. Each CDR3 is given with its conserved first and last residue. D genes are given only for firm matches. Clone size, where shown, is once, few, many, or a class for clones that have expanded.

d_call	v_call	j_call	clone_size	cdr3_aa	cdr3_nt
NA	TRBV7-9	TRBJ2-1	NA	CASSLFIFGPPRSNEQFF	TGTGCCAGCAGCTTATTTATTTTCGGTCCCCCCAGGTCAAATGAGCAGTTCTTC
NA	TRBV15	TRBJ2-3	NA	CATSREPDTQYF	TGTGCCACCAGCCGAGAGCCAGATACGCAGTATTTT
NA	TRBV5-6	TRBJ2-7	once	CASSSGPQGTYEQYF	TGTGCCAGCAGCTCCGGGCCCCAGGGGACCTACGAGCAGTACTTC
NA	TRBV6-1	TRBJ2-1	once	CASSEQAKTRNEQFF	TGTGCCAGCAGTGAACAAGCAAAAACTAGAAATGAGCAGTTCTTC
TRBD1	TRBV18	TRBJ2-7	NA	CASSPRGTGEYEQYF	TGTGCCAGCTCACCACGGGGGACAGGGGAGTACGAGCAGTACTTC
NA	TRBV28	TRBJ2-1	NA	CASSGYYNEQFF	TGTGCCAGCAGCGGATACTACAATGAGCAGTTCTTC
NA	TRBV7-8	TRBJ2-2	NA	CASSLARLWKDTGELFF	TGTGCCAGCAGCTTAGCAAGACTTTGGAAGGACACCGGGGAGCTGTTTTTT
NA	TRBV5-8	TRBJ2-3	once	CASSTAGAGSVTDTQYF	TGTGCCAGCAGCACTGCCGGGGCGGGGTCCGTCACAGATACGCAGTATTTT
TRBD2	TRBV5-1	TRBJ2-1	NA	CASSLVVAGAGNEQFF	TGCGCCAGCAGCTTGGTGGTAGCGGGAGCTGGTAATGAGCAGTTCTTC
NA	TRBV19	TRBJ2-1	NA	CASSSSRDLERPFF	TGTGCCAGTAGTAGTTCCCGGGACTTGGAGAGGCCGTTCTTC
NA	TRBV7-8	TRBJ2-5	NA	CASSLGWTREETQYF	TGTGCCAGCAGCTTAGGATGGACCAGAGAAGAGACCCAGTACTTC
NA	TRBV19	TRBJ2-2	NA	CASTNWVGAGELFF	TGTGCCAGTACCAACTGGGTGGGCGCCGGGGAGCTGTTTTTT
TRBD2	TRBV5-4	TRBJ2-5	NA	CASSGTSGRGETQYF	TGTGCCAGCAGCGGGACTAGCGGGAGAGGGGAGACCCAGTACTTC
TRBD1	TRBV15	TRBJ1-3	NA	CATSRSGTAGITIYF	TGTGCCACCAGCAGATCCGGGACAGCCGGAATCACCATATATTTT
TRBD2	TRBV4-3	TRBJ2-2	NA	CASASGPNTGELFF	TGCGCCAGCGCTAGCGGGCCCAACACCGGGGAGCTGTTTTTT
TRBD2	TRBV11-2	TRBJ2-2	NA	CASSASGSRPGGELFF	TGTGCCAGCAGCGCGAGCGGGAGTCGGCCCGGCGGGGAGCTGTTTTTT
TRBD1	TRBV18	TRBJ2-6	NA	CASSPRDSPSGANVLTF	TGTGCCAGCTCACCCCGGGACAGTCCCTCTGGGGCCAACGTCCTGACTTTC
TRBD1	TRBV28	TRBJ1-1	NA	CASSRVQGALSNTEAFF	TGTGCCAGCAGTCGAGTACAGGGGGCGTTGTCGAACACTGAAGCTTTCTTT
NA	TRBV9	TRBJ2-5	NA	CASSVVPAGETQYF	TGTGCCAGCAGCGTAGTCCCAGCTGGAGAGACCCAGTACTTC
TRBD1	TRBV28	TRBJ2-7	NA	CASGSRRRDRPPYEQYF	TGTGCCAGCGGTTCCCGCCGGCGGGACAGGCCGCCCTACGAGCAGTACTTC
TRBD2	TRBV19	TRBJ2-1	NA	CASSIVTSGPYNEQFF	TGTGCCAGTAGTATAGTAACTAGCGGACCCTACAATGAGCAGTTCTTC
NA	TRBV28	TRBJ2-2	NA	CASSLTTGELFF	TGTGCCAGCAGTTTAACTACCGGGGAGCTGTTTTTT
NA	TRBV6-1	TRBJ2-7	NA	CASSEWGVEQYF	TGTGCCAGCAGTGAATGGGGTGTCGAGCAGTACTTC
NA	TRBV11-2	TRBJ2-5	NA	CASSLTIDGEAQYF	TGTGCCAGCAGCTTGACTATCGACGGGGAGGCCCAGTACTTC
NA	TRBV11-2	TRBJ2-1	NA	CASSLAGVNGYEQFF	TGTGCCAGCAGCTTAGCGGGAGTGAACGGTTATGAGCAGTTCTTC
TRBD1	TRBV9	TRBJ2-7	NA	CASSVTGQVATYEQYF	TGTGCCAGCAGCGTAACTGGACAGGTAGCTACCTACGAGCAGTACTTC
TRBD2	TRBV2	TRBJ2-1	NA	CATCNRGSYYNEQFF	TGTGCCACCTGTAACCGCGGGAGTTACTACAATGAGCAGTTCTTC